The rows below give T cell receptor beta chains drawn from one sample of a study of T cells after yellow fever vaccination. TCRdb reprocessed the 5' RACE reads via MiXCR and lists one record per CDR3 protein. The top ten hold approximately 15% of the sample, which has about 510,000 distinct CDR3 sequences, roughly a fifth seen once. The source was PBMCs, collected roughly 20 days after the first yellow fever vaccination. The origin of the receptors is a man younger than 30 who received the YFV17D yellow fever vaccine. The CDR3 runs from the conserved cysteine through the conserved F or W. A D gene is named only where the DNA matches it firmly. Clone size, where shown, is once, few, many, or a class for clones that have expanded.

v_gene: TRBV4-1; j_gene: TRBJ1-5; d_gene: TRBD1; abundance: many; CDR3nt: TGCGCCAGCAGCCAAGTCTTCTCCGGGACAGACAGCGGTCCCCAGCATTTT; CDR3aa: CASSQVFSGTDSGPQHF
v_gene: TRBV6-2/TRBV6-3; j_gene: TRBJ2-1; d_gene: NA; abundance: many; CDR3nt: TGTGCCAGCAGTTACTCGAGTGTGAGAGGGGTCTACAATGAGCAGTTCTTC; CDR3aa: CASSYSSVRGVYNEQFF
v_gene: TRBV6-1; j_gene: TRBJ2-1; d_gene: NA; abundance: many; CDR3nt: TGTGCCAGCAGCGCCCAGGGCCATGAGCAGTTCTTC; CDR3aa: CASSAQGHEQFF
v_gene: TRBV11-2; j_gene: TRBJ2-3; d_gene: TRBD2; abundance: many; CDR3nt: TGTGCCAGCAGCCCCCCATTGTGGACTAGCGTTGGAACAGATACGCAGTATTTT; CDR3aa: CASSPPLWTSVGTDTQYF
v_gene: TRBV6-2/TRBV6-3; j_gene: TRBJ2-5; d_gene: NA; abundance: few; CDR3nt: TGTGCCAGCAGTTACCTTGGCCAAGAGACCCAGTACTTC; CDR3aa: CASSYLGQETQYF
v_gene: TRBV29-1; j_gene: TRBJ2-2; d_gene: TRBD1; abundance: NA; CDR3nt: TGCAGCGTCCCTGGGGGACAGGGGGCTAACACCGGGGAGCTGTTTTTT; CDR3aa: CSVPGGQGANTGELFF
v_gene: TRBV7-6; j_gene: TRBJ2-2; d_gene: NA; abundance: few; CDR3nt: TGTGCCAGCAGCAGGGACGTAAACACCGGGGAGCTGTTTTTT; CDR3aa: CASSRDVNTGELFF
v_gene: TRBV4-3; j_gene: TRBJ2-1; d_gene: TRBD1; abundance: many; CDR3nt: TGCGCCAGCAGCCAAACTCCGGGACAGGGGGCCGATGAGCAGTTCTTC; CDR3aa: CASSQTPGQGADEQFF
v_gene: TRBV4-1; j_gene: TRBJ2-7; d_gene: NA; abundance: NA; CDR3nt: TGCGCCAGCAGCCCGGAATACTACTACGAGCAGTACTTC; CDR3aa: CASSPEYYYEQYF
v_gene: TRBV12-3/TRBV12-4; j_gene: TRBJ1-5; d_gene: NA; abundance: many; CDR3nt: TGTGCCAGCAGTTTAGGGGGAGGGCCCCAGCATTTT; CDR3aa: CASSLGGGPQHF
v_gene: TRBV18; j_gene: TRBJ2-7; d_gene: TRBD1; abundance: NA; CDR3nt: TGTGCCAGCTCACCCGGGACAGGGCGTACCTACGAGCAGTACTTC; CDR3aa: CASSPGTGRTYEQYF
v_gene: TRBV20-1; j_gene: TRBJ2-5; d_gene: TRBD2; abundance: NA; CDR3nt: TGCAGTGCTAGAGACCAGACTAGCGGGGCGCAAGAGACCCAGTACTTC; CDR3aa: CSARDQTSGAQETQYF
v_gene: TRBV3-1; j_gene: TRBJ1-5; d_gene: NA; abundance: many; CDR3nt: TGTGCCAGCAGCCACAGACAGGCTAAGGGGAGTAATCAGCCCCAGCATTTT; CDR3aa: CASSHRQAKGSNQPQHF
v_gene: TRBV5-1; j_gene: TRBJ2-5; d_gene: TRBD1; abundance: NA; CDR3nt: TGCGCCAGCAGCGCACAGGGGGCCGAGACCCAGTACTTC; CDR3aa: CASSAQGAETQYF
v_gene: TRBV28; j_gene: TRBJ2-4; d_gene: NA; abundance: few; CDR3nt: TGTGCCAGCAGTGGGAGGGCCAAAAACATTCAGTACTTC; CDR3aa: CASSGRAKNIQYF
v_gene: TRBV18; j_gene: TRBJ2-7; d_gene: NA; abundance: few; CDR3nt: TGTGCCAGCTCACTGGGCCCCGGACCCCACGAGCAGTACTTC; CDR3aa: CASSLGPGPHEQYF
v_gene: TRBV7-2; j_gene: TRBJ2-2; d_gene: NA; abundance: NA; CDR3nt: TGTGCCAGCAGCGAAAGGACAACGAACACCGGGGAGCTGTTTTTT; CDR3aa: CASSERTTNTGELFF
v_gene: TRBV7-9; j_gene: TRBJ2-1; d_gene: TRBD1; abundance: few; CDR3nt: TGTGCCAGCAGCCCCCTACGGGACAGGGACTACAATGAGCAGTTCTTC; CDR3aa: CASSPLRDRDYNEQFF
v_gene: TRBV18; j_gene: TRBJ2-1; d_gene: TRBD2; abundance: NA; CDR3nt: TGTGCCAGCTCACTTGGAGGACTAGCGGGGGAGACGTCTCCCCACAATGAGCAGTTCTTC; CDR3aa: CASSLGGLAGETSPHNEQFF
v_gene: TRBV19; j_gene: TRBJ2-1; d_gene: TRBD1; abundance: few; CDR3nt: TGTGCCAGTATCCCTGGACAGGGAGCTACCAATGAGCAGTTCTTC; CDR3aa: CASIPGQGATNEQFF
v_gene: TRBV5-1; j_gene: TRBJ2-2; d_gene: NA; abundance: many; CDR3nt: TGTGCCAGCAGCGCCCTGAACACCGGGGAGCTGTTTTTT; CDR3aa: CASSALNTGELFF
v_gene: TRBV3-1; j_gene: TRBJ2-3; d_gene: NA; abundance: many; CDR3nt: TGTGCCAGCAGCCTCGAGAGCACAGATACGCAGTATTTT; CDR3aa: CASSLESTDTQYF
v_gene: TRBV7-3; j_gene: TRBJ2-1; d_gene: NA; abundance: few; CDR3nt: TGTGCCAGCAGCCCCGCCGGGGGTGGTATCTCCTACAATGAGCAGTTCTTC; CDR3aa: CASSPAGGGISYNEQFF